This T cell receptor beta chain was identified during a study of vaccination effects on CD4 cells after COVID-19. Study-level information: Post-vaccine samples followed the second dose by a median of 72 days. Regarding the study as a whole: Small numbers of convalescent patients limited the study. It also lacked early post-infection timepoints.

CD4+ T cells specific for antigen were expanded with viral peptide pools by the ViraFEST assay before sequencing. With 10 days of culture completed, CD4+ T cells were isolated. Either the mRNA-1273 or the BNT162b2 vaccine was given to participants as two doses. The healthy vaccine recipients, who had no prior SARS-CoV-2 infection, showed negative nucleocapsid antibodies. TCRdb's copy holds only in-frame clones and misses some; the assay was immunoSEQ multiplex PCR. The sample shows almost 70,000 clones, around two thirds of them seen only once. Germline CDR1 is LNHDA and CDR2 is SQIVND (reference sequence). V was clipped by 4 bases and J by 6 bases, with 9 bases between them. The CDR3 extends over 12 amino acids. To note about this clone: Its target is unknown.

The chain links TRBV19 to TRBJ2-5, with D possibly TRBD1 on 5 matching bases. The material sequenced was CD4+ T cells from PBMCs cultured with HCoV-229E spike peptides, taken after COVID-19 vaccination. This receptor was taken from a human donor who received a COVID-19 vaccine. The DNA of the CDR3 is TGTGCCAGTAGTACCCAGGACAAGACCCAGTACTTC. This encodes CASSTQDKTQYF.